The clone carrying this T cell receptor (beta chain) has a count of ten or more. The junction had 5 bases not matched to a gene; V was cut back by 6 bases and J by 4 bases. The CDR3 runs to 13 residues. In the original workflow: How many nucleated cells were present was estimated from reference gene primer amplification. Generated by immunoSEQ multiplex PCR, the TCRdb table keeps only in-frame clones and is missing some. V, J and clone size are taken as reported in that table, and D and trimming were inferred from the DNA itself. The sample lists around 84,000 clones; 70% to 75% were seen once. The data were obtained in a study of blood T cell repertoires in COVID-19. Study in general: There were acute and convalescent COVID-19 samples, and they came from the United States, Italy and Spain. T cells, B-cell-depleted T cells, or PBMCs supplied cDNA or gDNA.

What was sequenced was peripheral blood. The TCR comes from a man in his fifties or sixties with active or convalescent COVID-19. The genes are TRBV12-3 or TRBV12-4 and TRBJ1-2, with 7 bases aligning to TRBD1. CDR3 coding DNA: TGTGCCAGCAGGACAGGGTTCAGCTATGGCTACACCTTC. Residues: CASRTGFSYGYTF.